Presented here are 5 T cell receptor beta chains from one specimen sequenced in a study of blood T cell repertoires in COVID-19. Sequencing was performed with immunoSEQ multiplex PCR; in TCRdb, only in-frame clones are kept and a portion is missing. This table has 40,000 to 60,000 clones, around 84% appearing once. The material sequenced was peripheral blood. All receptors come from a woman of 80 years or more with COVID-19, enrolled during active disease.

The rearrangement joins TRBV30 to TRBJ2-5; no clear D gene. Germline V gene sequence: CDR1 GTSNPN, CDR2 SVGIG (reference sequence). V was shortened by 1 base and J by 2 bases, with 2 bases between the two germline ends. There are 11 residues in the CDR3. CDR3 sequence (DNA): TGTGCCTGGAGTGCACAAGAGACCCAGTACTTC. Translation gives CAWSAQETQYF.

The gene calls are TRBV4-2 and TRBJ1-2; D is possibly TRBD1 (6 bases). Germline V gives CDR1 LGHNA, CDR2 YNFKEQ. The CDR3 loop spans 14 amino acids. Trimming removed 5 bases at V and 5 bases at J, with 15 bases between. This CDR3 reads CASSSTGRVYGYTF. In DNA, the CDR3 is TGTGCCAGCAGCTCAACAGGGAGGGTTTATGGCTACACCTTC.

The genes are TRBV5-5 and TRBJ1-5, with 10 bases matching TRBD1. After removal of 4 bases from V and 5 bases from J, the junction contained 9 bases not matched to a gene. The CDR3 totals 16 residues. The germline CDR1 and CDR2 sequences are SGHKS and YYEKEE (reference sequence). The CDR3 sequence is CASSMGQGSGDQPQHF. The CDR3 nucleotides read TGTGCCAGCAGCATGGGACAGGGGTCGGGGGATCAGCCCCAGCATTTT.

This clone was seen a single time. The gene calls are TRBV10-3 and TRBJ2-3; TRBD1 matches at 9 bases. Per the germline V gene, CDR1 is ENHRY and CDR2 is SYGVKD. Trimming cost V 2 bases and J 4 bases; bases outside gene matches: 4. The CDR3 runs to 15 residues. The CDR3 here is CAISEGGQGPDTQYF. The CDR3 region has the DNA TGTGCCATCAGTGAGGGGGGACAGGGCCCAGATACGCAGTATTTT.

This clone came up once. CDR3 protein: CASSTGGGSYNEQFF. The CDR3 DNA is TGTGCCAGCAGCACAGGGGGTGGCTCCTACAATGAGCAGTTCTTC. This chain links TRBV5-4 with TRBJ2-1, with TRBD1 matching over 8 bases. CDR1 is SGHNT and CDR2 is YYREEE in the germline V gene (reference sequence). After removal of 4 bases from V and 0 bases from J, the junction contained 3 bases not matched to a gene. There are 15 residues in the CDR3. The full variable domain, its missing parts supplied by reference TRBV5-4 and TRBJ2-1, is ETGVTQSPTHLIKTRGQQVTLRCSSQSGHNTVSWYQQALGQGPQFIFQYYREEENGRGNFPPRFSGLQFPNYSSELNVNALELDDSALYLCASSTGGGSYNEQFFGPGTRLTVL.